The T cell receptor beta chain under discussion was sequenced for a study of T cell clonality in common variable immunodeficiency. Whole-study findings and limits: Compared with healthy controls, CVID subjects showed increased TCRbeta clonality, mostly in about a third. In common variable immunodeficiency, TCR beta chains reportedly carried fewer deletions and N-nucleotide insertions.

This clone was observed at least ten times. Its antigen remains unknown. TCRdb keeps only in-frame clones here, not all; method: immunoSEQ multiplex PCR. The repertoire shows over 30,000 clones, none seen only once; the top ten take around 28%. The source material was peripheral blood mononuclear cells. This sequence was found in a human donor with common variable immunodeficiency.

CDR3 DNA (partial): TGTGCCAGCAGTTTATCTAGCGGGAGATACGAG. It codes for CASSLSSGRYE. In full, the CDR3 reads CASSLSSGRYEQYF. V gene TRBV12-3 or TRBV12-4 combines with J gene TRBJ2-7, with TRBD2 identical over 10 bases. The sequence runs out 3 residues before the end of the CDR3; the remainder is reconstructed from the germline J gene. This CDR3 has 14 amino acids. V shed 2 bases and J 4 bases; nucleotides not matched to a gene: 2.